These T cell receptor beta chains were read from a single sample in a study of blood T cell repertoires in COVID-19. TCRdb keeps only in-frame clones here, not all; method: immunoSEQ multiplex PCR. This table holds around 81,000 clones, 88% found once. The sequencing input was peripheral blood. The receptors derive from an older man with acute or convalescent COVID-19. Each CDR3 is given with its conserved first and last residue. The order of the fields is CDR3 length, clone size, V gene, D gene, J gene, CDR3 DNA, CDR3 protein. D genes are given only for firm matches. Expanded clones are given a class, and other clones once, few, many or no size at all.

>16|NA|TRBV5-6|TRBD2|TRBJ2-1
TGTGCCAGCAGCACCCTAGCGGGTAGCCAGTACAATGAGCAGTTCTTC
CASSTLAGSQYNEQFF
>15|NA|TRBV28|TRBD1|TRBJ2-7
TGTGCCAGCAGGCCCGGGACAGGGGGTGGGTACGAGCAGTACTTC
CASRPGTGGGYEQYF
>15|NA|TRBV6-2/TRBV6-3|NA|TRBJ2-4
TGTGCCAGCAGTACCCCCACAGGGCTCAAAAACATTCAGTACTTC
CASSTPTGLKNIQYF
>13|NA|TRBV29-1|NA|TRBJ1-2
TGCAGCGCAAATCCGGACGGGATCTATGGCTACACCTTC
CSANPDGIYGYTF
>15|NA|TRBV15|NA|TRBJ1-3
TGTGCCACCAGCAGGGATACGGGCTCTGGAAACACCATATATTTT
CATSRDTGSGNTIYF
>16|NA|TRBV10-3|NA|TRBJ2-1
TGTGCCATCAGACAGGGGGAGGGGTTCTCCTACAATGAGCAGTTCTTC
CAIRQGEGFSYNEQFF
>17|NA|TRBV28|TRBD1|TRBJ1-2
TGTGCCAGCAGTTCGCCCGTAGTGACAGGGGGCGCGGGAGGCTACACCTTC
CASSSPVVTGGAGGYTF
>12|NA|TRBV12-3/TRBV12-4|NA|TRBJ2-1
TGTGCCAGCAGGCGGACAGAAAATGAGCAGTTCTTC
CASRRTENEQFF
>16|NA|TRBV27|TRBD1|TRBJ2-7
TGTGCCAGCAGTCCTCTATCCCGACAGGGGCTCTACGAGCAGTACTTC
CASSPLSRQGLYEQYF
>15|NA|TRBV7-9|TRBD1|TRBJ2-1
TGTGCCAGCAGCTCCCGGGACAGGGGCGGAAATGAGCAGTTCTTC
CASSSRDRGGNEQFF
>18|NA|TRBV27|TRBD1|TRBJ1-2
TGTGCCAGCAGATCCCCGTCCGGACAGGGAGGTGGTTACTATGGCTACACCTTC
CASRSPSGQGGGYYGYTF
>15|NA|TRBV5-4|TRBD1|TRBJ2-7
TGTGCCAGCAGCTTGGGGGGGACAGGGTACCACGAGCAGTACTTC
CASSLGGTGYHEQYF
>14|NA|TRBV28|NA|TRBJ1-1
TGTGCCAGCAGTTTTCGTTCGCTAAACACTGAAGCTTTCTTT
CASSFRSLNTEAFF
>13|NA|TRBV10-3|NA|TRBJ1-1
TGTGCCATCACCCCGGGGATGAACACTGAAGCTTTCTTT
CAITPGMNTEAFF
>14|NA|TRBV19|TRBD2|TRBJ2-7
TGTGCCAGTGCAGGACTAGCGGGAGTTTACGAGCAGTACTTC
CASAGLAGVYEQYF
>16|few|TRBV7-9|NA|TRBJ1-4
TGTGCCAGCAGCTTAAGGACTGGAGGAACTAATGAAAAACTGTTTTTT
CASSLRTGGTNEKLFF
>19|few|TRBV19|NA|TRBJ2-2
TGTGCCAGTAGTATCCTGGGCGATCTTTATGCAACGAACACCGGGGAGCTGTTTTTT
CASSILGDLYATNTGELFF
>14|NA|TRBV27|NA|TRBJ1-5
TGTGCCAGCAGTCGTGGGGGGTTTAGTCAGCCCCAGCATTTT
CASSRGGFSQPQHF
>14|NA|TRBV7-2|TRBD2|TRBJ2-7
TGTGCCAGCAGTGCTCGACTAGCGTTAGGCGAGCAGTACTTC
CASSARLALGEQYF
>15|NA|TRBV18|NA|TRBJ1-2
TGTGCCAGCTCACCCCGGGACACGGAGGTCTATGGCTACACCTTC
CASSPRDTEVYGYTF
>16|NA|TRBV15|TRBD1|TRBJ2-3
TGTGCCACCAGCAGGGGACAGGGGGTCGGCACAGATACGCAGTATTTT
CATSRGQGVGTDTQYF
>14|NA|TRBV7-7|NA|TRBJ2-1
TGTGCCAGCAGCTTAGGTACAGGTCTCGATGAGCAGTTCTTC
CASSLGTGLDEQFF
>13|NA|TRBV12-3/TRBV12-4|NA|TRBJ2-1
TGTGCCAGCAGTCCGACCGTGGGAGGCGAGCAGTTCTTC
CASSPTVGGEQFF
>14|few|TRBV25-1|TRBD1|TRBJ1-2
TGTGCCAGCAGTTTCGGACAGGGGAACTATGGCTACACCTTC
CASSFGQGNYGYTF
>14|NA|TRBV18|TRBD1|TRBJ1-6
TGTGCCAGCTCACCACCGACAGGGAGATCACCCCTCCACTTT
CASSPPTGRSPLHF
>16|NA|TRBV14|NA|TRBJ2-3
TGTGCCAGCAGCCCCCAAGGACAACTAAGCACAGATACGCAGTATTTT
CASSPQGQLSTDTQYF
>16|NA|TRBV5-1|TRBD1|TRBJ2-2
TGCGCCAGCAGCAACCGGGACAGGGGGAACACCGGGGAGCTGTTTTTT
CASSNRDRGNTGELFF
>11|NA|TRBV20-1|NA|TRBJ1-1
TGCAGTGCTACCCGACAGATTGAAGCTTTCTTT
CSATRQIEAFF
>17|NA|TRBV24-1|TRBD1|TRBJ2-3
TGTGCCACCAGTGAACCGACTCCGGGACAGGAGGGAGATACGCAGTATTTT
CATSEPTPGQEGDTQYF
>16|NA|TRBV11-2|NA|TRBJ2-2
TGTGCCAGCAGCTTAACGGGATCCTTCAACACCGGGGAGCTGTTTTTT
CASSLTGSFNTGELFF
>15|once|TRBV11-2|TRBD2|TRBJ2-3
TGTGCCAGCAGCAAGGGACTAGCGAACACAGATACGCAGTATTTT
CASSKGLANTDTQYF
>15|NA|TRBV6-5|TRBD2|TRBJ2-7
TGTGCCAGCAGTCGAGGGACTAGCGGCTCCTACGAGCAGTACTTC
CASSRGTSGSYEQYF
>15|NA|TRBV14|NA|TRBJ1-3
TGTGCCAGCAGCCAAGTAGGAGACGGAAGAAACACCATATATTTT
CASSQVGDGRNTIYF
>14|once|TRBV7-9|NA|TRBJ1-1
TGTGCCAGCAGCTTAGTTCTAGGCAGCCCCACGGCTTTCTTT
CASSLVLGSPTAFF
>12|NA|TRBV10-3|NA|TRBJ2-3
TGTGCCGTGGAGGGGCTGACCGATACGCAGTATTTT
CAVEGLTDTQYF
>14|few|TRBV30|NA|TRBJ1-5
TGTGCCTGGAGTGGGCAGATTCAAAATCAGCCCCAGCATTTT
CAWSGQIQNQPQHF
>13|NA|TRBV2|NA|TRBJ1-6
TGTGCCAGCAGGCAGGGTTTGGATTCACCCCTCCACTTT
CASRQGLDSPLHF
>15|NA|TRBV5-4|TRBD1|TRBJ1-6
TGTGCCAGCAGCTTGAAGACAGGGGAGAATTCACCCCTCCACTTT
CASSLKTGENSPLHF
>17|NA|TRBV7-3|TRBD2|TRBJ2-2
TGTGCCAGCAGCTTAGCGGGGGGGCCAGGTAGCACCGGGGAGCTGTTTTTT
CASSLAGGPGSTGELFF
>14|few|TRBV6-5|TRBD1|TRBJ2-7
TGTGCCAGCAGTTATCTCGGGACAGCGCGTGAGCAGTACTTC
CASSYLGTAREQYF
>14|NA|TRBV13|NA|TRBJ2-2
TGTGCCAGCAGGCAACAGGGTGGTATCGGGGAGCTGTTTTTT
CASRQQGGIGELFF
>15|NA|TRBV9|TRBD2|TRBJ2-1
TGTGCCAGCAGCGTAGGTTATAGCGGGGCCAATGAGCAGTTCTTC
CASSVGYSGANEQFF
>13|NA|TRBV28|NA|TRBJ2-5
TGTGCCAGCAGTTTAGACAGACAAGAGACCCAGTACTTC
CASSLDRQETQYF
>16|NA|TRBV5-1|TRBD2|TRBJ2-1
TGCGCCAGCAGCTGGGCGGGTAGCGGGGGGAGTAATGAGCAGTTCTTC
CASSWAGSGGSNEQFF
>13|NA|TRBV10-3|NA|TRBJ2-7
TGTGCCATCAGTGACGTCGTAACACGCGAGCAGTACTTC
CAISDVVTREQYF
>17|NA|TRBV10-2|TRBD2|TRBJ2-7
TGCGCCAGCAGTGAGTTATGGAGAGCGGGGAGCTCCTACGAGCAGTACTTC
CASSELWRAGSSYEQYF
>15|NA|TRBV18|TRBD1|TRBJ1-4
TGTGCCAGCTCACCACGACAGGGCCCTAATGAAAAACTGTTTTTT
CASSPRQGPNEKLFF
>14|NA|TRBV5-4|TRBD1|TRBJ1-4
TGTGCCAGCAGCGAGACAGGGGCGAATGAAAAACTGTTTTTT
CASSETGANEKLFF
>14|NA|TRBV14|NA|TRBJ2-3
TGTGCCAGCAGCCGACTAGTCAACACAGATACGCAGTATTTT
CASSRLVNTDTQYF